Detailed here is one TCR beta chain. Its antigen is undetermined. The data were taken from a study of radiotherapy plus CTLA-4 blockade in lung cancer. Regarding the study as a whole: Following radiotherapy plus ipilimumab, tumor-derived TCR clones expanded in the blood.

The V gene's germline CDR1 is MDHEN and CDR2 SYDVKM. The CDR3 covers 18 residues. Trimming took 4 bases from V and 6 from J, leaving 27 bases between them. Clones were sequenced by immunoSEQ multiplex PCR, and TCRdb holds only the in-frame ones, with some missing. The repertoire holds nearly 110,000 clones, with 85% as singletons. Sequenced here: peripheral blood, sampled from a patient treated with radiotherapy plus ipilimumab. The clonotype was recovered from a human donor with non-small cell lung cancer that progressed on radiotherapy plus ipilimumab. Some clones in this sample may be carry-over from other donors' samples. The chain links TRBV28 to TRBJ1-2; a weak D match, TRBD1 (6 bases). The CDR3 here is CASSSPGTRLGGEHGYTF. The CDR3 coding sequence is TGTGCCAGCAGTTCGCCCGGGACAAGGCTCGGAGGTGAACATGGCTACACCTTC.